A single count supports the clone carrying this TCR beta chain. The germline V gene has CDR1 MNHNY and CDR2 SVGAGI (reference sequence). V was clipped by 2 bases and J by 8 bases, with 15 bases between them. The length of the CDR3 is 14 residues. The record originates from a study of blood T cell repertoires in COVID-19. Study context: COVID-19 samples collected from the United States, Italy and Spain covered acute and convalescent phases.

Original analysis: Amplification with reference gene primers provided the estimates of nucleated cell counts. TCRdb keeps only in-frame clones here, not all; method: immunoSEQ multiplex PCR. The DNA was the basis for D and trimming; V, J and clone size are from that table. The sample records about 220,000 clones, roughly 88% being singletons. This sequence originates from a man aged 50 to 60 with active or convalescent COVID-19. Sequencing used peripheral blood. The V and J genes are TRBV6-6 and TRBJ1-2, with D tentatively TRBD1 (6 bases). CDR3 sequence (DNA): TGTGCCAGCAGTTACGGGGGCCGGGTGGAGGGCTACACCTTC. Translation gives CASSYGGRVEGYTF.